Sequencing of this T cell receptor beta chain was carried out in a study of spatial heterogeneity in lung cancer. Whole-study context: There were consistently more beta-chain sequences detected than alpha-chain sequences.

Time point: sample taken at primary tumor resection. Whole RNA, which was extracted from tumor, nontumor lung tissue or frozen PBMC, was sequenced without any cell sorting. Samples were donated by 72 untreated early-stage non-small cell lung cancer patients. This CDR3 contains 18 residues. The germline CDR1 and CDR2 sequences are MNHEY and SVGAGI. Trimming pared 6 bases from V and 0 bases from J, leaving 20 bases between. Study-level findings and limits: Ubiquitous expanded tumor TCRs surfaced in blood more at resection than they did at follow-up.

Every TCR cDNA molecule bore a unique molecular identifier. TCRdb re-derived calls from the 5' RACE reads in MiXCR, one entry per CDR3 protein. The sample shows under 100,000 distinct CDR3 sequences, approximately 8.9% of them seen only once. This clonotype appeared a few times. What it binds is not known. The sample here was PBMCs, taken at surgery. The sequence came from a male donor with early-stage non-small cell lung cancer. V usage is TRBV6-5 and J usage is TRBJ2-2; D may correspond to TRBD1 or TRBD2 (6 bases each). The CDR3 region has the DNA TGTGCCAGCAGCCGCTACCGGGGGCAGGCAACGAACACCGGGGAGCTGTTTTTT. It translates to CASSRYRGQATNTGELFF.